Below, 15 T cell receptor beta chains from the same sample are listed, as sequenced in a study of T cell responses to AZD1222 COVID-19 vaccine. This table comes from immunoSEQ multiplex PCR, and its TCRdb copy is limited to in-frame clones, with some not included. The sample carries about 100,000 clones, nearly 90% recorded once. Sample: peripheral blood, taken 28 days after the second AZD1222 dose. The source is an adult who received the AZD1222 COVID-19 vaccine.

This chain uses TRBV19 with TRBJ2-1; D not resolved. This CDR3 comprises 16 residues. The germline V gene has CDR1 LNHDA and CDR2 SQIVND (reference sequence). V lost 4 bases to trimming and J lost 6 bases, with 19 bases between them. The CDR3 spells CASSKARAENINEQFF. As DNA, the CDR3 is TGTGCCAGTAGTAAAGCAAGGGCGGAAAACATCAATGAGCAGTTCTTC.

The chain recombines TRBV28 with TRBJ1-4, with D unresolved. V lost 2 bases, J lost 2 bases, and 12 bases lay in between. The CDR3 length is 16 residues. Germline CDR1 and CDR2: MDHEN and SYDVKM. This CDR3 reads CASSLQAVGTNEKLFF. CDR3 nucleotide sequence: TGTGCCAGCAGTTTACAGGCGGTGGGGACTAATGAAAAACTGTTTTTT.

The CDR3 nucleotides read TGTGCCAGCAGCTTAATTGCCACGAACACCGGGGAGCTGTTTTTT. Translated: CASSLIATNTGELFF. V gene TRBV7-3 combines with J gene TRBJ2-2; D is uncertain. CDR3 size: 15 residues. The V and J ends lost 1 base and 0 bases respectively, with 6 bases between them. The germline gives CDR1 SGHTA, CDR2 FQGTGA.

The rearrangement joins TRBV15 to TRBJ1-1; D is unresolved. CDR3 length: 14 residues. Trimming left V 0 bases short and J 4 bases short, with 9 bases between. Germline CDR1 reads LNHNV; CDR2 reads YYDKDF (reference sequence). CDR3 amino acids: CATSRDVESTEAFF. CDR3 DNA: TGTGCCACCAGCAGAGATGTGGAGAGCACTGAAGCTTTCTTT. Using reference TRBV15 and TRBJ1-1 for the parts outside the CDR3, the full variable domain is DAMVIQNPRYQVTQFGKPVTLSCSQTLNHNVMYWYQQKSSQAPKLLFHYYDKDFNNEADTPDNFQSRRPNTSFCFLDIRSPGLGDTAMYLCATSRDVESTEAFFGQGTRLTVV.

The chain uses TRBV5-6 and TRBJ2-7, with 8 bases that match TRBD2. Per the germline V gene, CDR1 is SGHDT and CDR2 is YYEEEE. This CDR3 has 16 residues. V dropped 2 bases and J dropped 4; count of bases not matched to a gene: 11. The CDR3 loop is CASSLIGAGVGYEQYF. The DNA for the CDR3 is TGTGCCAGCAGCTTAATTGGAGCGGGAGTAGGGTACGAGCAGTACTTC.

This sequence joins TRBV29-1 and TRBJ1-2; D not resolved. The germline V gene encodes CDR1 SQVTM and CDR2 ANQGSEA. V was clipped by 3 bases and J by 6 bases, with 11 bases between them. CDR3 length: 12 residues. CDR3: CSVDRQSHGYTF. Written as DNA, the CDR3 is TGCAGCGTTGACCGACAAAGTCATGGCTACACCTTC.

The chain employs TRBV30 and TRBJ2-5; possible D gene TRBD1, 6 bases. Germline-derived CDR1 and CDR2 are GTSNPN and SVGIG (reference sequence). Trimming cost V 4 bases and J 2 bases, with 17 bases left between them. The CDR3 contains 15 residues. Here the CDR3 reads CAWTPSLGQQETQYF. In DNA form, the CDR3 reads TGTGCCTGGACTCCCTCCCTAGGACAGCAAGAGACCCAGTACTTC.

This clone has just one count. The genes are TRBV30 and TRBJ2-7, with TRBD1 matching 10 bases. Germline lookup yields CDR1 GTSNPN and CDR2 SVGIG (reference sequence). CDR3 size: 15 residues. Trimming removed 3 bases from V and 3 bases from J; junction bases left unmatched: 8. The CDR3 loop is CAWRLLGQGSYEQYF. CDR3 sequence (DNA): TGTGCCTGGAGACTTTTGGGACAGGGGAGCTACGAGCAGTACTTC.

Note on this clone: The junction and the germline gene differ at one end; a read error may be behind it. The genes are TRBV20-1 and TRBJ2-5; D is possibly TRBD2 (5 bases). The CDR3 spans 12 residues. Germline V lookup: CDR1 DFQATT, CDR2 SNEGSKA (reference sequence). As DNA, the CDR3 is TGCAGTGCTAGTCCGGGCGGGTACCAGGCCGACTTC. Protein: CSASPGGYQADF.

The genes are TRBV30 and TRBJ1-1, with 9 bases fitting TRBD1. The CDR3 runs 14 residues. In germline, CDR1 is GTSNPN, CDR2 SVGIG (reference sequence). V shed 1 base and J 1 base; nucleotides not matched to a gene: 1. The CDR3 sequence is CAWSGDRENTEAFF. The CDR3 DNA is TGTGCCTGGAGTGGGGACAGGGAGAACACTGAAGCTTTCTTT.

This chain links TRBV5-4 with TRBJ1-2; no reliable D call. Germline CDR1 SGHNT, CDR2 YYREEE (reference sequence). This CDR3 is 12 amino acids long. The V and J ends lost 2 bases and 2 bases respectively, with 4 bases between them. In DNA form, the CDR3 reads TGTGCCAGCAGCTTAGAGAACTATGGCTACACCTTC. Translation gives CASSLENYGYTF.

The DNA for the CDR3 is TGTGCCAGCAGTTACAGGGGGCCGCATGGCTACACCTTC. Translation: CASSYRGPHGYTF. The chain links TRBV6-5 to TRBJ1-2; 7 bases align to TRBD1. The J segment lost 6 bases and the V segment lost 2 bases, leaving 3 bases of the junction unmatched. This CDR3 region has 13 residues. Germline V lookup: CDR1 MNHEY, CDR2 SVGAGI.

This clone was seen only once. The J gene is TRBJ1-1, the V gene TRBV7-8; TRBD1 might be the D (5 bases). Germline CDR1 SGHVS, CDR2 FQNEAQ. The CDR3 has 13 amino acids. With 6 bases removed from V and 4 bases from J, the gap between germline ends came to 12 bases. CDR3 loop: CASRYQGATEAFF. The DNA for the CDR3 is TGTGCCAGCAGATATCAGGGTGCCACTGAAGCTTTCTTT.

CDR3 region: CAISAGNEQYF. The CDR3 coding sequence is TGTGCCATCAGTGCCGGCAACGAGCAGTACTTC. The V and J genes are TRBV10-3 and TRBJ2-7; no firm D call. Looked up from germline, CDR1 is ENHRY and CDR2 is SYGVKD. CDR3 length equals 11 residues. Trimming stripped 4 bases from V and 5 bases from J, with 6 bases between.

The chain combines TRBV19 with TRBJ1-5; D is unclear. This CDR3 region has 13 residues. V was cut by 8 bases and J by 3 bases, with 11 bases left in between. Looked up from germline, CDR1 is LNHDA and CDR2 is SQIVND (reference sequence). CDR3 in amino acids: CASQRLDNQPQHF. In DNA form, the CDR3 reads TGTGCCAGTCAAAGGTTGGACAATCAGCCCCAGCATTTT. Full variable domain (remainder filled in from reference TRBV19 and TRBJ1-5): DGGITQSPKYLFRKEGQNVTLSCEQNLNHDAMYWYRQDPGQGLRLIYYSQIVNDFQKGDIAEGYSVSREKKESFPLTVTSAQKNPTAFYLCASQRLDNQPQHFGDGTRLSIL.